The sequence of this TCR beta chain was determined in a study of beta chain features in type 1 diabetes. Overall study findings and caveats: A closer apparent resemblance between naive, central memory and Treg TCRB repertoires was seen in patients than in healthy donors. A cDNA-based sequencing approach could over-represent cells with high TCR expression.

Isolated RNA was reverse transcribed in full, so expressed TCRB transcripts were sequenced. An average around 3.5 million reads came from naive, central memory and regulatory T cell samples. Sequencing used immunoSEQ multiplex PCR; TCRdb keeps in-frame clones, though not all of them. The top ten hold 0.02% to 0.03% of the sample, which has 970,000 or so clones, 15% to 20% seen once. V lost 6 bases and J lost 8; bases outside the gene matches: 7. The CDR3 spans 13 residues. Germline values: CDR1 MDHEN, CDR2 SYDVKM. Comments on this clone: The target antigen is unknown.

The receptor was derived from a woman younger than 35 in good health. V is TRBV28 and J is TRBJ2-1, with TRBD1 matching over 7 bases. Sequenced sample: naive CD4+ T cells from blood. The CDR3 spells CASRKGALYEQFF. The CDR3 nucleotides read TGTGCCAGCAGAAAGGGGGCTCTCTATGAGCAGTTCTTC.